This T cell receptor (beta chain) was observed in a study of tumor-infiltrating lymphocytes in oesophageal squamous cell carcinoma. TCRdb passed the PCR reads through MiXCR, listing each CDR3 protein once. The table includes 10,000 to 15,000 distinct CDR3 sequences, roughly half detected once. CDR3 length equals 13 residues. The receptor was isolated from a male donor with esophageal squamous cell carcinoma. The material sequenced was esophageal tumor tissue. This chain connects TRBV12-3 or TRBV12-4 to TRBJ2-1; D remains ambiguous. TRBJ1-2 matches the DNA end more closely, so the J call is doubtful. CDR3 bases: TGTGCCAGCAGGCCAGGTGTTTCCGATGGCTACACCTTC. This codes for CASRPGVSDGYTF.